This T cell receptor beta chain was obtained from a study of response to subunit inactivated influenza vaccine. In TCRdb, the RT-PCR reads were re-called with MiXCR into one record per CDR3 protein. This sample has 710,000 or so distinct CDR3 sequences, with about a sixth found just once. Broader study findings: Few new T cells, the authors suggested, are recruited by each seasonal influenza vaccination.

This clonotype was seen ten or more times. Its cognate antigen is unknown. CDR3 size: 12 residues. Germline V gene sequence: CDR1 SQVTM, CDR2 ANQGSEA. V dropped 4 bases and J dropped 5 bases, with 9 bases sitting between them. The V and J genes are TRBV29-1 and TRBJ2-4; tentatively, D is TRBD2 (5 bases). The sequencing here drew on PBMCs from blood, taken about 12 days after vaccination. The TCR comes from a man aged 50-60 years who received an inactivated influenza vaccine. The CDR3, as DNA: TGCAGCGTTGGACTACCTGAAAACATTCAGTACTTC. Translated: CSVGLPENIQYF.